A selection of T cell receptor beta chains follows, all from one sample in a study of radiation and T cells in renal cell carcinoma. The data were produced by immunoSEQ multiplex PCR, yet TCRdb's version contains in-frame clones alone and is incomplete. The table includes 110,000 to 150,000 clones, over 65% detected once. Sample: blood, taken from a patient whose treatment included radiotherapy and nephrectomy. The receptors originated from a woman aged 45-59 years with renal cell carcinoma. Each CDR3 is given with its conserved first and last residue. Each record gives: clone size, D gene, J gene, V gene, CDR3 DNA, CDR3 protein. The D gene is left open where the match is weak. The size field is filled for only some rows; it gives once, few, many or a size class.

clone size: NA
D gene: NA
J gene: TRBJ2-5
V gene: TRBV5-4
CDR3 DNA: TGTGCCAGCAGCTTGAACTACGGGCAAGAGACCCAGTACTTC
CDR3 protein: CASSLNYGQETQYF

clone size: few
D gene: TRBD2
J gene: TRBJ2-7
V gene: TRBV2
CDR3 DNA: TGTGCCAGCAGGTCTAGCGGGAGTAACGAGCAGTACTTC
CDR3 protein: CASRSSGSNEQYF

clone size: NA
D gene: NA
J gene: TRBJ1-5
V gene: TRBV19
CDR3 DNA: TGTGCCAGTAGTACCATGGGAAATAGCAATCAGCCCCAGCATTTT
CDR3 protein: CASSTMGNSNQPQHF

clone size: NA
D gene: TRBD1
J gene: TRBJ2-7
V gene: TRBV6-5
CDR3 DNA: TGTGCCAGCAGTCGTGCAGGGGGATGGTCCTACGAGCAGTACTTC
CDR3 protein: CASSRAGGWSYEQYF

clone size: NA
D gene: TRBD2
J gene: TRBJ2-1
V gene: TRBV2
CDR3 DNA: TGTGCCAGCACCTTACGGGCTAGCGGGAGAGGAAATGAGCAGTTCTTC
CDR3 protein: CASTLRASGRGNEQFF

clone size: NA
D gene: NA
J gene: TRBJ2-7
V gene: TRBV25-1
CDR3 DNA: TGTGCCAGCATCGAGGGGAAACCCTACGAGCAGTACTTC
CDR3 protein: CASIEGKPYEQYF

clone size: NA
D gene: NA
J gene: TRBJ1-1
V gene: TRBV7-2
CDR3 DNA: TGTGCCAGCAGCTCCCTTGGATCGAACACTGAAGCTTTCTTT
CDR3 protein: CASSSLGSNTEAFF

clone size: NA
D gene: NA
J gene: TRBJ1-3
V gene: TRBV19
CDR3 DNA: TGTGCCAGTAGTACCCAGATCCAGTACTACTCTGGAAACACCATATATTTT
CDR3 protein: CASSTQIQYYSGNTIYF

clone size: NA
D gene: NA
J gene: TRBJ1-1
V gene: TRBV6-5
CDR3 DNA: TGTGCCAGCAGTTACTCGTGGGGAGGGACTGAAGCTTTCTTT
CDR3 protein: CASSYSWGGTEAFF

clone size: NA
D gene: NA
J gene: TRBJ2-7
V gene: TRBV5-1
CDR3 DNA: TGCGCCAGCAGCTTGGATGCAGCCAACGAGCAGTACTTC
CDR3 protein: CASSLDAANEQYF

clone size: NA
D gene: NA
J gene: TRBJ1-1
V gene: TRBV18
CDR3 DNA: TGTGCCAGCTCACCGTCTGACGGGCGGGAAGCTTTCTTT
CDR3 protein: CASSPSDGREAFF

clone size: NA
D gene: NA
J gene: TRBJ2-7
V gene: TRBV13
CDR3 DNA: TGTGCCAGCAGCCTGGACCACTTACCCTACGAGCAGTACTTC
CDR3 protein: CASSLDHLPYEQYF

clone size: NA
D gene: NA
J gene: TRBJ1-1
V gene: TRBV20-1
CDR3 DNA: TGCAGGGTTGGGACTGAAGCTTTCTTT
CDR3 protein: CRVGTEAFF

clone size: NA
D gene: NA
J gene: TRBJ2-7
V gene: TRBV7-2
CDR3 DNA: TGTGCCAGCAGAAACCCGGGACACCACTACGAGCAGTACTTC
CDR3 protein: CASRNPGHHYEQYF

clone size: NA
D gene: NA
J gene: TRBJ1-1
V gene: TRBV6-5
CDR3 DNA: TGTGCCAGCAGTTACCGGCCCGGGGGGGTTGAGACTGAAGCTTTCTTT
CDR3 protein: CASSYRPGGVETEAFF

clone size: once
D gene: TRBD1
J gene: TRBJ2-7
V gene: TRBV14
CDR3 DNA: TGTGCCAGCAGCTGGACAGGGGGAAGACACGAGCAGTACTTC
CDR3 protein: CASSWTGGRHEQYF

clone size: NA
D gene: NA
J gene: TRBJ1-2
V gene: TRBV7-2
CDR3 DNA: TGTGCCAGCAGCTTAGCGCGGGGGCCGGCTGGAGGCTACACCTTC
CDR3 protein: CASSLARGPAGGYTF

clone size: NA
D gene: NA
J gene: TRBJ2-3
V gene: TRBV30
CDR3 DNA: TGTGCCTGGAGTGTACTCGGGGTCCACACAGATACGCAGTATTTT
CDR3 protein: CAWSVLGVHTDTQYF

clone size: NA
D gene: NA
J gene: TRBJ2-2
V gene: TRBV6-1
CDR3 DNA: TGTGCCAGCAGTCGGGACTCTCTGGCCGAGGAGCTGTTTTTT
CDR3 protein: CASSRDSLAEELFF

clone size: NA
D gene: NA
J gene: TRBJ1-5
V gene: TRBV10-3
CDR3 DNA: TGTGCCATCACCTCGGCCTTCAATCAGCCCCAGCATTTT
CDR3 protein: CAITSAFNQPQHF

clone size: few
D gene: TRBD2
J gene: TRBJ2-1
V gene: TRBV7-9
CDR3 DNA: TGTGCCAGCAGCTTAGCGGGCCTACTAGCGGGGTTAGACAATGAGCAGTTCTTC
CDR3 protein: CASSLAGLLAGLDNEQFF

clone size: few
D gene: NA
J gene: TRBJ2-4
V gene: TRBV10-1
CDR3 DNA: TGCGCCAGCGACACAGCAATCAAAAACATTCAGTACTTC
CDR3 protein: CASDTAIKNIQYF

clone size: once
D gene: NA
J gene: TRBJ2-2
V gene: TRBV5-1
CDR3 DNA: TGCGCCAGCAGCCAATCAAGCACCGGGGAGCTGTTTTTT
CDR3 protein: CASSQSSTGELFF

clone size: NA
D gene: NA
J gene: TRBJ2-7
V gene: TRBV7-2
CDR3 DNA: TGTGCCAGCAGCTTGGGTGGACAAAAGAGCGAGCAGTACTTC
CDR3 protein: CASSLGGQKSEQYF

clone size: NA
D gene: NA
J gene: TRBJ1-2
V gene: TRBV10-3
CDR3 DNA: TGTGCCATCAATCAGGGTTCTGGCGGCTACACCTTC
CDR3 protein: CAINQGSGGYTF

clone size: NA
D gene: NA
J gene: TRBJ1-2
V gene: TRBV28
CDR3 DNA: TGTGCCAGCAGTTTACGCAGGACCTATGGCTACACCTTC
CDR3 protein: CASSLRRTYGYTF

clone size: few
D gene: NA
J gene: TRBJ2-7
V gene: TRBV19
CDR3 DNA: TGTGCCAGTAGTAGGGCAGGGGCGGCCTACGAGCAGTACTTC
CDR3 protein: CASSRAGAAYEQYF

clone size: NA
D gene: NA
J gene: TRBJ2-7
V gene: TRBV7-8
CDR3 DNA: TGTGCCAGCGGTGTAAGCGAGCAGTACTTC
CDR3 protein: CASGVSEQYF

clone size: NA
D gene: TRBD2
J gene: TRBJ2-3
V gene: TRBV5-6
CDR3 DNA: TGTGCCAGCAGCTTGTTTCTAGCGGGGTTCACAGATACGCAGTATTTT
CDR3 protein: CASSLFLAGFTDTQYF

clone size: once
D gene: NA
J gene: TRBJ1-5
V gene: TRBV27
CDR3 DNA: TGTGCCAGCAGTTTGTCAAGCAATCAGCCCCAGCATTTT
CDR3 protein: CASSLSSNQPQHF

clone size: few
D gene: NA
J gene: TRBJ1-2
V gene: TRBV2
CDR3 DNA: TGTGCCAGCAGGGATGGATTGGGTGGCTACACCTTC
CDR3 protein: CASRDGLGGYTF

clone size: NA
D gene: NA
J gene: TRBJ1-2
V gene: TRBV2
CDR3 DNA: TGTGCCAGCAGAGGGGGAGCTGACTATGGCTACACCTTC
CDR3 protein: CASRGGADYGYTF

clone size: NA
D gene: NA
J gene: TRBJ2-7
V gene: TRBV21-1
CDR3 DNA: TGTGCCAGCAGCAAATCCCTCCACGGCAGGGGGCCTCTTTACGAGCAGTACTTC
CDR3 protein: CASSKSLHGRGPLYEQYF

clone size: NA
D gene: NA
J gene: TRBJ2-7
V gene: TRBV28
CDR3 DNA: TGTGCCAGCAGTCTAGCAGGCTACGAGCAGTACTTC
CDR3 protein: CASSLAGYEQYF

clone size: NA
D gene: TRBD1
J gene: TRBJ1-6
V gene: TRBV10-3
CDR3 DNA: TGTGCCATCAGTGAGACGGGACAGGAAAATTCACCCCTCCACTTT
CDR3 protein: CAISETGQENSPLHF

clone size: NA
D gene: NA
J gene: TRBJ1-4
V gene: TRBV19
CDR3 DNA: TGTGCCAGTAGCCCTAGTGGGGTCGAAAAACTGTTTTTT
CDR3 protein: CASSPSGVEKLFF

clone size: few
D gene: NA
J gene: TRBJ2-7
V gene: TRBV10-3
CDR3 DNA: TGTGCCATCAGTGAGTCCCGCGGAGAGCAGTACTTC
CDR3 protein: CAISESRGEQYF

clone size: few
D gene: TRBD1
J gene: TRBJ2-5
V gene: TRBV5-3
CDR3 DNA: TGTGCCAGAAGCGAGGGACAGCAGCAAGAGACCCAGTACTTC
CDR3 protein: CARSEGQQQETQYF

clone size: NA
D gene: TRBD1
J gene: TRBJ2-7
V gene: TRBV4-1
CDR3 DNA: TGCGCCAGCAGTCTCGGACAGGCCCAGGGGTACGAGCAGTACTTC
CDR3 protein: CASSLGQAQGYEQYF

clone size: NA
D gene: TRBD2
J gene: TRBJ2-7
V gene: TRBV5-6
CDR3 DNA: TGTGCCAGCAGCTTGGGGTTTAGGCTAGCGGGAGTCGAGCAGTACTTC
CDR3 protein: CASSLGFRLAGVEQYF

clone size: NA
D gene: NA
J gene: TRBJ1-1
V gene: TRBV10-3
CDR3 DNA: TGTGCCATCAGTGAAGCCTCTCCGGCAGCTTTCTTT
CDR3 protein: CAISEASPAAFF

clone size: NA
D gene: TRBD1
J gene: TRBJ2-7
V gene: TRBV28
CDR3 DNA: TGTGCCAGCAGTTTACCCGGGACAGGGGGGGACGAGCAGTACTTC
CDR3 protein: CASSLPGTGGDEQYF

clone size: NA
D gene: NA
J gene: TRBJ2-5
V gene: TRBV25-1
CDR3 DNA: TGTGCCAGCAGTGAAGAGACCCAGTACTTC
CDR3 protein: CASSEETQYF

clone size: NA
D gene: TRBD1
J gene: TRBJ2-3
V gene: TRBV7-2
CDR3 DNA: TGTGCCAGCAGCTTCTCGGGACAGGGGGTATATACGCAGTATTTT
CDR3 protein: CASSFSGQGVYTQYF

clone size: NA
D gene: TRBD1
J gene: TRBJ1-5
V gene: TRBV7-2
CDR3 DNA: TGTGCCAGCAGCTTCGGGACAGCTCGAGAACAGCCCCAGCATTTT
CDR3 protein: CASSFGTAREQPQHF

clone size: few
D gene: NA
J gene: TRBJ2-7
V gene: TRBV2
CDR3 DNA: TGTGCCAGCACCACGGGGGTATACGAGCAGTACTTC
CDR3 protein: CASTTGVYEQYF

clone size: NA
D gene: NA
J gene: TRBJ2-7
V gene: TRBV6-5
CDR3 DNA: TGTGCCAGCAGTACACCATACTACGAGCAGTACTTC
CDR3 protein: CASSTPYYEQYF

clone size: NA
D gene: NA
J gene: TRBJ2-3
V gene: TRBV7-2
CDR3 DNA: TGTGCCAGCAGCTTAGGGGCGTACACAGATACGCAGTATTTT
CDR3 protein: CASSLGAYTDTQYF

clone size: NA
D gene: NA
J gene: TRBJ2-7
V gene: TRBV5-6
CDR3 DNA: TGTGCCAGCAGCTTGACGAGTTACGAGCAGTACTTC
CDR3 protein: CASSLTSYEQYF

clone size: NA
D gene: NA
J gene: TRBJ2-3
V gene: TRBV10-3
CDR3 DNA: TGTGCCATCAGTGAGAGGAGGGGAGATACGCAGTATTTT
CDR3 protein: CAISERRGDTQYF

clone size: few
D gene: NA
J gene: TRBJ2-7
V gene: TRBV4-2
CDR3 DNA: TGTGCCAGCAGCCAGGGAGTCTCCTACGAGCAGTACTTC
CDR3 protein: CASSQGVSYEQYF

clone size: NA
D gene: TRBD1
J gene: TRBJ1-4
V gene: TRBV2
CDR3 DNA: TGTGCCAGCAGTGAAAGAGGGGACAGGGCTGAAAAACTGTTTTTT
CDR3 protein: CASSERGDRAEKLFF